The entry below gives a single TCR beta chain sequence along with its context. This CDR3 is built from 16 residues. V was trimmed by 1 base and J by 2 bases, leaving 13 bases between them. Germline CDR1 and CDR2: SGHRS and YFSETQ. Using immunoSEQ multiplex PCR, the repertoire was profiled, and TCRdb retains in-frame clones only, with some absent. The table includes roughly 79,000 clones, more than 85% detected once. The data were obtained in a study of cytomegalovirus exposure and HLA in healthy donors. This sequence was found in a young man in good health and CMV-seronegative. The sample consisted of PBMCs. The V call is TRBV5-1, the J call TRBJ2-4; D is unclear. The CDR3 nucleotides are TGCGCCAGCAGCTTGAACAGTCGGCTAACCAAAAACATTCAGTACTTC. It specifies CASSLNSRLTKNIQYF.